Below, 27 T cell receptor beta chains from the same sample are listed, as sequenced in a study of blood T cell repertoires in COVID-19. Produced via immunoSEQ multiplex PCR; TCRdb's table is partial and in-frame only. This sample yields 200,000 to 250,000 clones, of which roughly 85% are seen a single time; 2% to 3% belongs to the top ten. The sample consisted of peripheral blood. These receptors were collected from a woman in her 70s with COVID-19, enrolled during active disease.

The V call is TRBV6-2 or TRBV6-3, the J call TRBJ2-3, with 11 bases identical to TRBD2. J gave up 1 base and V 0 bases, and 9 bases lay outside the gene matches. In germline, CDR1 is MNHEY, CDR2 SVGEGT. The CDR3 extends over 19 amino acids. The DNA for the CDR3 is TGTGCCAGCAGTTACTCGACTTACCTAGCGGGGGGACGCACAGATACGCAGTATTTT. This sequence encodes CASSYSTYLAGGRTDTQYF.

The chain carries TRBV18 and TRBJ1-5; 8 bases are shared with TRBD1. CDR1 and CDR2 (germline): KGHSH, LQKENI. The V gene end was trimmed by 3 bases and the J gene end by 7 bases; junction bases not matched to a gene: 5. The CDR3 runs 14 residues. The CDR3, as DNA: TGTGCCAGCTCACCTATAGACAGGGGACAGCCCCAGCATTTT. It encodes CASSPIDRGQPQHF.

The V and J genes are TRBV11-1 and TRBJ1-1; 8 bases align to TRBD1. Germline CDR1 reads SGHAT; CDR2 reads FQDESV (reference sequence). After removal of 3 bases from V and 8 bases from J, the junction contained 8 bases not matched to a gene. The CDR3 spans 14 residues. Here the CDR3 DNA reads TGTGCCAGCAGCTTCCAGACAGGGGAAGAGGAAGCTTTCTTT. Translated: CASSFQTGEEEAFF.

The CDR3 sequence: CATSGSWGGRFNQPQHF. CDR3 DNA: TGTGCCACCAGTGGGTCCTGGGGAGGGAGATTCAATCAGCCCCAGCATTTT. The chain links TRBV24-1 to TRBJ1-5; D gene uncertain. CDR1 and CDR2 from the germline V gene are KGHDR and SFDVKD. The CDR3 is 17 amino acids. The V gene lost 5 bases and the J gene lost 3 bases, with 19 bases spanning the gap.

The chain uses TRBV5-1 and TRBJ2-7; D is unclear. The CDR3 totals 15 residues. The V and J ends lost 6 bases and 0 bases respectively, with 16 bases between them. CDR1 is SGHRS and CDR2 is YFSETQ in the germline V gene. The CDR3 bases are TGCGCCAGCACCTTACACGAACTAACCTCCTACGAGCAGTACTTC. Translation gives CASTLHELTSYEQYF.

The chain recombines TRBV7-6 with TRBJ1-6; D is unclear. Germline loops: CDR1 SGHVS, CDR2 FNYEAQ. V lost 5 bases to trimming and J lost 0 bases, with 8 bases between them. This CDR3 comprises 15 residues. The CDR3 DNA reads as TGTGCCAGCAGCGCCAAGAGCTCCTATAATTCACCCCTCCACTTT. Amino acid sequence: CASSAKSSYNSPLHF.

The sample holds a few counts of this clone. The chain is built from TRBV6-2 or TRBV6-3 and TRBJ2-1; D is unclear. CDR3 length: 13 residues. V gave up 0 bases and J gave up 9 bases, with 9 bases separating them. CDR1 and CDR2 (germline): MNHEY, SVGEGT. CDR3 loop: CASSYSTFSEQFF. The CDR3 nucleotides are TGTGCCAGCAGTTACTCGACTTTTAGTGAGCAGTTCTTC.

The V call is TRBV29-1, the J call TRBJ1-5; 7 bases are shared with TRBD1. Germline-derived CDR1 and CDR2 are SQVTM and ANQGSEA. The CDR3 runs to 14 residues. After removal of 5 bases from V and 3 bases from J, the junction contained 7 bases not matched to a gene. CDR3 DNA: TGCAGCGTTAAACTGGGGACAGTCAATCAGCCCCAGCATTTT. Amino acids: CSVKLGTVNQPQHF.

The J gene is TRBJ1-2, the V gene TRBV4-2; 8 nucleotides line up with TRBD1. J lost 6 bases, V lost 0 bases, and 3 bases had no gene match. The CDR3 has 14 residues. Germline CDR1 and CDR2: LGHNA and YNFKEQ. The CDR3: CASSQDVTGDGYTF. DNA for the CDR3: TGTGCCAGCAGCCAAGATGTGACAGGGGATGGCTACACCTTC.

The chain employs TRBV6-5 and TRBJ2-1, with D maybe TRBD1 (5 bases). Germline CDR1 MNHEY, CDR2 SVGAGI. V lost 7 bases and J lost 4, with 11 bases in between. The CDR3 is 13 amino acids. The CDR3 region is CASTIDSYNEQFF. The DNA of the CDR3 is TGTGCCAGCACCATAGACAGTTACAATGAGCAGTTCTTC.

This chain connects TRBV5-4 to TRBJ2-1, with 7 bases matching TRBD2. V trimming: 0 bases; J trimming: 7 bases; junction bases outside the gene matches: 10. Looked up from germline, CDR1 is SGHNT and CDR2 is YYREEE (reference sequence). The CDR3 loop spans 16 amino acids. The CDR3 DNA reads TGTGCCAGCAGCTTGGAATTTGCGGGAGTAAGGAATGAGCAGTTCTTC. Its protein product is CASSLEFAGVRNEQFF.

This sequence joins TRBV6-5 and TRBJ1-3; weak D call: TRBD1 (5 bases). Trimming took off 2 bases at V and 3 bases at J, with 14 bases between the two ends. Germline CDR1 MNHEY, CDR2 SVGAGI. The CDR3 is made up of 16 amino acids. DNA of the CDR3: TGTGCCAGCAGTTACCCCCCCCAGGGAGGTGGAAACACCATATATTTT. Its translation is CASSYPPQGGGNTIYF.

This clone was found once. The gene calls are TRBV5-1 and TRBJ2-3, with a weak D call TRBD1 (5 bases). V lost 5 bases, J lost 2 bases, and 9 bases lay in between. The length of the CDR3 is 13 residues. The germline gives CDR1 SGHRS, CDR2 YFSETQ. CDR3 nucleotide sequence: TGCGCCAGCAGAACAGGTCCCACAGATACGCAGTATTTT. Protein sequence: CASRTGPTDTQYF. The full variable domain, its missing parts supplied by reference TRBV5-1 and TRBJ2-3, is KAGVTQTPRYLIKTRGQQVTLSCSPISGHRSVSWYQQTPGQGLQFLFEYFSETQRNKGNFPGRFSGRQFSNSRSEMNVSTLELGDSALYLCASRTGPTDTQYFGPGTRLTVL.

CDR3 residues: CASSSRSSGANVLTF. Here the CDR3 DNA reads TGTGCCAGCAGTTCGCGGAGCTCTGGGGCCAACGTCCTGACTTTC. J is TRBJ2-6 and V is TRBV6-5; D is undetermined. The V and J ends lost 4 bases and 0 bases respectively, with 7 bases between them. The CDR3 covers 15 residues. The germline V gene encodes CDR1 MNHEY and CDR2 SVGAGI.

V is TRBV27 and J is TRBJ2-7; a weak D match, TRBD1 (5 bases). This CDR3 region has 15 residues. Germline V gene data show CDR1 as MNHEY and CDR2 as SMNVEV (reference sequence). The V end lost 0 bases, the J end lost 2 bases, and 11 bases lay between the germline ends. The CDR3 DNA sequence: TGTGCCAGCAGTTTATCCGCAGGGCGGACCTACGAGCAGTACTTC. Translated, it gives CASSLSAGRTYEQYF.

As regards this clone: This sample includes further DNA sequences coding for the same CDR3. The chain is built from TRBV4-2 and TRBJ2-3; 7 positions agree with TRBD2. The trim removed 0 bases at V and 0 bases at J, leaving 3 bases unmatched. Per germline, CDR1 LGHNA and CDR2 YNFKEQ. The CDR3 runs to 16 residues. Here the CDR3 reads CASSQELAGSTDTQYF. In DNA, the CDR3 is TGTGCCAGCAGCCAAGAGTTAGCGGGTAGCACAGATACGCAGTATTTT.

V usage is TRBV7-2 and J usage is TRBJ1-1; no firm D call. Germline V gene data show CDR1 as SGHTA and CDR2 as FQGNSA. There are 15 residues in the CDR3. The germline V and J ends were trimmed by 5 bases and 5 bases, with 18 bases remaining between them. CDR3 sequence: CASSPQLETWTEAFF. CDR3 nucleotide sequence: TGTGCCAGCAGCCCCCAGCTAGAGACTTGGACTGAAGCTTTCTTT.

The chain joins TRBV7-3 to TRBJ1-5, with D possibly being TRBD1 (5 bases). Germline V gene data show CDR1 as SGHTA and CDR2 as FQGTGA. V was pared by 5 bases and J by 6 bases, with 17 bases between. The CDR3 runs to 15 residues. The CDR3 loop is CASSPGSLGVQPQHF. DNA of the CDR3: TGTGCCAGCAGCCCGGGCAGCCTAGGGGTTCAGCCCCAGCATTTT.

The count of this clone is one. This chain's CDR3 is CASSQLLAAQETQYF. Written as DNA, the CDR3 is TGTGCCAGCAGCCAACTACTAGCAGCCCAAGAGACCCAGTACTTC. The chain is built from TRBV3-1 (or the pseudogene TRBV3-2) and TRBJ2-5; D might be TRBD2 (6 bases). V was shortened by 2 bases and J by 1 base, with 11 bases between the two germline ends. The CDR3 has 15 amino acids. The germline V gene has CDR1 LGHDT and CDR2 YNNKEL (reference sequence).

This chain joins TRBV9 and TRBJ2-7, with TRBD1 matching 7 bases. Unmatched junction bases numbered 5, after V lost 4 bases and J lost 1 base. Germline values: CDR1 SGDLS, CDR2 YYNGEE. This CDR3 has 14 amino acids. The CDR3 DNA sequence: TGTGCCAGCAGCCCCGAGACAGGGTCCTACGAGCAGTACTTC. This gives the protein CASSPETGSYEQYF.

The J gene is TRBJ1-2, the V gene TRBV7-3; 10 positions match TRBD1. V was clipped by 5 bases and J by 8 bases; unmatched bases: 14. The CDR3 loop spans 16 amino acids. The V gene's germline CDR1 is SGHTA and CDR2 FQGTGA. In nucleotides, the CDR3 is TGTGCCAGCAGCCCGTCGCCCCCCGGGACAGGGGAAGGCTACACCTTC. Amino acid sequence: CASSPSPPGTGEGYTF.

V and J are TRBV7-2 and TRBJ2-7; 10 nucleotides match TRBD2. Germline trimming cut 4 bases from V and 1 base from J; bases unmatched to any gene: 7. The germline gives CDR1 SGHTA, CDR2 FQGNSA. This CDR3 spans 16 amino acids. Here the CDR3 reads CASSWASGSLSYEQYF. The CDR3 DNA follows: TGTGCCAGCAGCTGGGCTAGCGGGAGCCTTTCCTACGAGCAGTACTTC.

Regarding this clone: At one end, the junction sequence differs from germline, possibly due to a read error. The chain joins TRBV12-5 to TRBJ1-3, with D possibly being TRBD1 (6 bases). The CDR3 totals 12 residues. Germline CDR1 reads LGHNT; CDR2 reads FRNRAP. CDR3 residues: CAAGVSENTIYF. The DNA for the CDR3 is TGCGCAGCAGGGGTGTCGGAAAACACCATATATTTT.

The gene calls are TRBV5-4 and TRBJ1-3, with a tentative D call TRBD1 (6 bases). Germline CDR1 and CDR2: SGHNT and YYREEE (reference sequence). The CDR3 consists of 15 residues. The V and J ends lost 0 bases and 4 bases respectively, with 11 bases between them. Here the CDR3 DNA reads TGTGCCAGCAGCTTGGGAGGGACACTCGGAAACACCATATATTTT. It specifies CASSLGGTLGNTIYF.

This chain uses TRBV11-3 with TRBJ1-1; no clear D gene. Germline V gives CDR1 SGHNT, CDR2 YENEEA. This CDR3 is built from 13 residues. V lost 1 base and J 5 bases, leaving 8 bases between the germline ends. The CDR3 region is CASSLARRTEAFF. DNA for the CDR3: TGTGCCAGCAGCTTAGCACGGCGGACTGAAGCTTTCTTT.

The chain links TRBV5-5 to TRBJ1-5; 8 positions match TRBD1. CDR1 SGHKS and CDR2 YYEKEE come from the germline V gene (reference sequence). The CDR3 totals 20 residues. V lost 0 bases to trimming and J lost 0 bases; unmatched junction nucleotides: 14. CDR3 in DNA: TGTGCCAGCAGCTTGGCACAGGGGGGAAAATTCTCATATAGCAATCAGCCCCAGCATTTT. It yields the protein CASSLAQGGKFSYSNQPQHF.

This chain connects TRBV2 to TRBJ1-1, with unresolved D. The V gene's germline CDR1 is SNHLY and CDR2 FYNNEI. The CDR3 spans 15 residues. V was cut by 2 bases and J by 1 base, with 11 bases left in between. DNA of the CDR3: TGTGCCAGCAGTGAAATAGCGGTAAAGAACACTGAAGCTTTCTTT. Its translation: CASSEIAVKNTEAFF.